This TCR beta chain was sequenced in a study of blood T cell repertoires in COVID-19. On the study more broadly: Spain, Italy and the United States supplied samples that represented acute and convalescent COVID-19. In each case, the material was cDNA or gDNA derived from T cells, B-cell-depleted T cells, or PBMCs.

In the source study's methods: Amplification from reference gene primers served as the basis for estimated nucleated cell counts. Generated by immunoSEQ multiplex PCR, the TCRdb table keeps only in-frame clones and is missing some. That table furnishes V, J and clone size, whereas the DNA furnished D and trimming. Of roughly 95,000 clones in the sample, roughly four fifths are singletons; the top ten hold 24%. Germline V gene data show CDR1 as LNHDA and CDR2 as SQIVND (reference sequence). There are 16 residues in the CDR3. V dropped 3 bases and J dropped 0 bases, with 15 bases sitting between them. What was sequenced was peripheral blood. The sequence came from a human donor in a cohort sampled during active COVID-19. The gene calls are TRBV19 and TRBJ2-7; tentative D call: TRBD2 (6 bases). CDR3: CASSISGTGVSYEQYF. Written as DNA, the CDR3 is TGTGCCAGTAGTATCTCAGGGACGGGAGTCTCCTACGAGCAGTACTTC. Based on the CDR3 plus reference TRBV19 and TRBJ2-7, the full variable domain is DGGITQSPKYLFRKEGQNVTLSCEQNLNHDAMYWYRQDPGQGLRLIYYSQIVNDFQKGDIAEGYSVSREKKESFPLTVTSAQKNPTAFYLCASSISGTGVSYEQYFGPGTRLTVT.